A single sample gave rise to the 4 T cell receptor beta chains below, sequenced in a study of graft-versus-host responses after intestinal transplantation (dated by TCRdb to the early 2020s). The sample's time point label is to be understood as: cells obtained before transplantation from donor or recipient. The method behind the library was the immunoSEQ multiplex PCR assay. As stored in TCRdb, this immuneACCESS dataset retains in-frame rearrangements with V and J assigned. A fraction of the clones does not appear; measured against another copy, unresolved V genes explain less than half of the discrepancy, and the remainder lacks a known reason. The sample table shows fewer than 150,000 clones, and just over 90% are seen once. The biggest ten clones account for 0.16% of the sample. These receptors are not linked to any known antigen. This sample comprised unstimulated CD4+ T cells sorted from spleen or lymph node cells, obtained before intestinal transplant. The receptors stem from a human donor who received an intestinal transplant.

J is TRBJ2-7 and V is TRBV7-9; D remains unclear. Between the trimmed V and J ends, which lost 4 bases and 2 bases, there was a span of 9 bases. The CDR3 consists of 13 residues. CDR1 is SEHNR, CDR2 FQNEAQ, per germline (reference sequence). The DNA of the CDR3 is TGTGCCAGCAGCTCCCACATCACCTACGAGCAGTACTTC. Translated, it gives CASSSHITYEQYF.

The chain couples TRBV11-2 to TRBJ2-1, with D possibly TRBD1 on 6 matching bases. CDR3 length equals 14 residues. The germline V and J ends were trimmed by 8 bases and 4 bases, with 15 bases remaining between them. CDR1 SGHAT and CDR2 FQNNGV come from the germline V gene. The CDR3 region is CASRDTRTYNEQFF. The CDR3 DNA follows: TGTGCCAGCCGGGACACACGAACTTACAATGAGCAGTTCTTC.

This rearrangement joins TRBV2 to TRBJ2-7; 9 bases line up with TRBD1. V shed 6 bases and J 2 bases; nucleotides not matched to a gene: 8. Germline V gene data show CDR1 as SNHLY and CDR2 as FYNNEI. This CDR3 spans 15 amino acids. In nucleotides, the CDR3 is TGTGCCAGCAGGCCCACAGGGGGCAGGACCTACGAGCAGTACTTC. Protein product: CASRPTGGRTYEQYF.

V is TRBV6-5 and J is TRBJ2-1; D not certain. With 7 bases removed from V and 4 bases from J, the gap between germline ends came to 5 bases. The germline V gene encodes CDR1 MNHEY and CDR2 SVGAGI. The CDR3 sequence is 11 residues long. CDR3 amino acids: CASKGYNEQFF. The CDR3 nucleotides are TGTGCCAGCAAGGGATACAATGAGCAGTTCTTC.